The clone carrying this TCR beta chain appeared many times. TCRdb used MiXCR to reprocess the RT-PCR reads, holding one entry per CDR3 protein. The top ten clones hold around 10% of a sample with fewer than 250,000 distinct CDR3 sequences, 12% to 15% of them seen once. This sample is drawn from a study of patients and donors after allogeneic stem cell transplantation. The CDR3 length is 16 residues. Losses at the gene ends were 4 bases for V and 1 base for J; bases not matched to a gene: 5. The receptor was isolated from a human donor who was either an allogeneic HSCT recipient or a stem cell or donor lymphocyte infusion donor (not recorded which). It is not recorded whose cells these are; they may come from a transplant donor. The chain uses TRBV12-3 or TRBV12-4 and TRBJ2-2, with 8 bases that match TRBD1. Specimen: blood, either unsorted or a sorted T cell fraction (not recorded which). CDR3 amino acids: CASSSAGTGNTGELFF. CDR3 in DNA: TGTGCCAGCAGTTCCGCCGGGACAGGGAACACCGGGGAGCTGTTTTTT.